Sequencing of this T cell receptor (beta chain) was carried out in a study of identical twins. Broader study findings: Modelling approaches yielded underestimates of out-of-frame TCR alpha sharing between monozygotic twins. Cross-sectional statistical analysis was relied on for the conclusions, without the same donors being followed. In zero-insertion analyses, partial confounding could arise from invariant MAIT and iNKT cells. Out-of-frame alpha sequences shared between twins exhibited an excess of low generation probability.

TCRdb re-called the 5' RACE reads with MiXCR, one entry per CDR3 protein. This sample has 1,800,000 or so distinct CDR3 sequences, with 32% found just once. Turning to this clonotype: Its antigen remains unidentified.

CDR1 and CDR2 from the germline V gene are LGHDT and YNNKEL (reference sequence). V lost 4 bases and J lost 3; bases outside the gene matches: 11. This CDR3 is 16 amino acids long. The specimen was cord blood. The chain recombines TRBV3-1 with TRBJ1-2; 7 nucleotides align to TRBD1. This receptor was taken from a newborn girl in good health. The CDR3 bases are TGTGCCAGCAGCCGTAGGGGGGCCAGGGGGGACTATGGCTACACCTTC. Translating it yields CASSRRGARGDYGYTF. Filled out from reference TRBV3-1 and TRBJ1-2, the complete variable domain reads DTAVSQTPKYLVTQMGNDKSIKCEQNLGHDTMYWYKQDSKKFLKIMFSYNNKELIINETVPNRFSPKSPDKAHLNLHINSLELGDSAVYFCASSRRGARGDYGYTFGSGTRLTVV.